This is a list of T cell receptor beta chains from one sample in a study of cytomegalovirus exposure and HLA in healthy donors. Method: immunoSEQ multiplex PCR; TCRdb's copy keeps in-frame clones and lacks some. The sample is made up of 35,000 or so clones, and the top ten hold about 9.2% of it. Sequences were obtained from PBMCs. The receptors derive from a man between 40 and 49 years old in good health and CMV-seropositive. Both conserved end residues are part of each CDR3. D genes are given only for firm matches.

J gene | V gene | CDR3 length | D gene | CDR3 DNA | CDR3 protein
TRBJ2-3 | TRBV12-5 | 14 | TRBD1 | TGTGCTAGTGGTTTGCAACAGGGGGCAGATACGCAGTATTTT | CASGLQQGADTQYF
TRBJ1-3 | TRBV30 | 14 | TRBD1 | TGTGCCTGGAGCCCCGGGACAGCTGGAAACACCATATATTTT | CAWSPGTAGNTIYF
TRBJ2-1 | TRBV9 | 15 | TRBD2 | TGTGCCAGCAGCATTAGCGGGAGGGGTTACAATGAGCAGTTCTTC | CASSISGRGYNEQFF
TRBJ2-3 | TRBV18 | 16 | TRBD1 | TGTGCCAGCTCCCCGCCCGGCGGGACAGGGACAGATACGCAGTATTTT | CASSPPGGTGTDTQYF
TRBJ2-5 | TRBV5-4 | 17 | TRBD2 | TGTGCCAGCAGCTTCACACTAGCGGGGGGTTCAGGAGAGACCCAGTACTTC | CASSFTLAGGSGETQYF
TRBJ2-1 | TRBV14 | 18 | . | TGTGCCAGCAGCCAGGGGTTAGTTGGGGGACACCCCTCCAATGAGCAGTTCTTC | CASSQGLVGGHPSNEQFF
TRBJ2-1 | TRBV7-8 | 17 | . | TGTGCCAGCAGCTTCCCCACGCGCCGAAACCCTTACAATGAGCAGTTCTTC | CASSFPTRRNPYNEQFF
TRBJ2-5 | TRBV10-1 | 15 | TRBD2 | TGCGCCAGCAGTGCGACAGCGGGACGCCAAGAGACCCAGTACTTC | CASSATAGRQETQYF
TRBJ2-7 | TRBV27 | 17 | TRBD1 | TGTGCCAGCAGCCTATTGCCTGGACAGGGGAACTCCTACGAGCAGTACTTC | CASSLLPGQGNSYEQYF
TRBJ2-7 | TRBV18 | 16 | TRBD1 | TGTGCCAGCTCACCACCGGGAGGACAGGGGTACCACGAGCAGTACTTC | CASSPPGGQGYHEQYF
TRBJ2-4 | TRBV7-2 | 15 | . | TGTGCCAGCAGCCTCCCGGGGATGGCCAAAAACATTCAGTACTTC | CASSLPGMAKNIQYF
TRBJ2-1 | TRBV10-3 | 15 | TRBD2 | TGTGCCATCAGTTTGGGACTAGCGGGAGTCAATGAGCAGTTCTTC | CAISLGLAGVNEQFF
TRBJ2-6 | TRBV27 | 15 | . | TGTGCCAGCGCGGGGTCCTACTCTGGGGCCAACGTCCTGACTTTC | CASAGSYSGANVLTF
TRBJ1-5 | TRBV7-2 | 15 | TRBD1 | TGTGCCAGCAGCGAGGGACAGGGGTCCAATCAGCCCCAGCATTTT | CASSEGQGSNQPQHF
TRBJ2-1 | TRBV6-6 | 13 | TRBD2 | TGTGCCAGCAGTTACGGACTAGCCCAGGAGCAGTTCTTC | CASSYGLAQEQFF
TRBJ2-3 | TRBV12-5 | 12 | . | TGTGCTAGTGGTTTGATAGAACATACGCAGTATTTT | CASGLIEHTQYF
TRBJ2-3 | TRBV5-5 | 16 | TRBD2 | TGTGCCAGCAGCCTTACTAGCGGGAGTGGCACAGATACGCAGTATTTT | CASSLTSGSGTDTQYF
TRBJ2-7 | TRBV18 | 15 | TRBD2 | TGTGCCAGCTCACCAGGGCGGGAGGCATCCTACGAGCAGTACTTC | CASSPGREASYEQYF
TRBJ2-6 | TRBV5-5 | 18 | . | TGTGCCAGCAGCTTGGCTGGGGGCCCAAGCTCTGGGGCCAACGTCCTGACTTTC | CASSLAGGPSSGANVLTF
TRBJ2-2 | TRBV5-1 | 15 | TRBD1 | TGCGCCTCCCACCCGGGCAGGGGGCTCCGCGGGGAGCTGTTTTTT | CASHPGRGLRGELFF
TRBJ2-7 | TRBV2 | 14 | . | TGTGCCAGCAGTTCTACTCCGCTCTCCTACGAGCAGTACTTC | CASSSTPLSYEQYF
TRBJ1-5 | TRBV7-8 | 14 | . | TGTGCCAGCAGCCCACGACAGCCCCCGGAGCCCCAGCATTTT | CASSPRQPPEPQHF
TRBJ2-7 | TRBV27 | 16 | TRBD2 | TGTGCCAGCAGTCCCCCGGGGCTAGCGGGAGGTTACGAGCAGTACTTC | CASSPPGLAGGYEQYF
TRBJ2-2 | TRBV11-2 | 13 | . | TGTGCCAGCAGCTTACGGGTAGGAGGGGAGCTGTTTTTT | CASSLRVGGELFF
TRBJ2-5 | TRBV7-2 | 13 | . | TGTGCCAGCAGAATAGGGCAGGGAGGGACCCAGTACTTC | CASRIGQGGTQYF
TRBJ2-7 | TRBV5-4 | 13 | TRBD2 | TGTGCCAGCAGGACTAGCGGGACCTACGAGCAGTACTTC | CASRTSGTYEQYF
TRBJ1-2 | TRBV4-3 | 16 | . | TGCGCCAGCAGCCAAGACCGACGGGGGGATAGCTATGGCTACACCTTC | CASSQDRRGDSYGYTF
TRBJ1-1 | TRBV6-1 | 14 | . | TGTGCCAGCAGCGCGAGGGGGGGGGAGACTGAAGCTTTCTTT | CASSARGGETEAFF
TRBJ2-1 | TRBV7-2 | 19 | TRBD2 | TGTGCCAGCAGCTTATGGGATAGCGGGAGTTTAAAACGCGGCAATGAGCAGTTCTTC | CASSLWDSGSLKRGNEQFF
TRBJ2-2 | TRBV7-2 | 15 | TRBD2 | TGTGCCAGCAGCTTCCTGACTAGCGGTTCCGGGGAGCTGTTTTTT | CASSFLTSGSGELFF
TRBJ2-7 | TRBV7-9 | 15 | TRBD2 | TGTGCCAGCAGCCCCCGACTAGCGGGAGCCTCCGAGCAGTACTTC | CASSPRLAGASEQYF
TRBJ1-4 | TRBV19 | 12 | . | TGTGCCAGTTGCAGGACTAATGAAAAACTGTTTTTT | CASCRTNEKLFF